Following are 10 T cell receptor beta chains from one sample sequenced in a study of cytotoxic CD8 clonotypes in ibrutinib-treated CLL. This table comes from immunoSEQ multiplex PCR, and its TCRdb copy is limited to in-frame clones, with some not included. This sample has about 140,000 clones, with approximately 77% found just once. The sequences come from PBMCs, collected after 12 months of ibrutinib treatment. The receptor source for this set is a human donor with chronic lymphocytic leukemia.

Details on this clone: This may stem from a read error, because a much larger clone lies one nucleotide away. V usage is TRBV7-3 and J usage is TRBJ1-1; 7 bases map to TRBD1. Germline V lookup: CDR1 SGHTA, CDR2 FQGTGA. V trimming: 5 bases; J trimming: 3 bases; junction bases outside the gene matches: 3. This CDR3 is built from 13 residues. CDR3 protein: CASSPTGDTEAFF. CDR3 in DNA: TGTGCCAGCAGCCCTACAGGGGACACTGAAGCTTTCTTT.

V gene TRBV4-2 combines with J gene TRBJ2-3; D is uncertain. This CDR3 spans 18 amino acids. The germline V gene encodes CDR1 LGHNA and CDR2 YNFKEQ. Trimming removed 0 bases at V and 0 bases at J, with 16 bases between. CDR3 region: CASSQDGVGFVSTDTQYF. CDR3 DNA: TGTGCCAGCAGCCAAGATGGGGTGGGATTTGTCAGCACAGATACGCAGTATTTT.

This clone was detected many times. The chain employs TRBV5-5 and TRBJ1-6; D is undetermined. Trimming removed 2 bases at V and 8 bases at J, with 14 bases between. This CDR3 comprises 15 residues. Germline CDR1 SGHKS, CDR2 YYEKEE (reference sequence). The CDR3 bases are TGTGCCAGCAGCTTAGGTGTCCGAGCCTATTCACCCCTCCACTTT. Translating it yields CASSLGVRAYSPLHF.

This chain links TRBV2 with TRBJ1-3, with 7 bases fitting TRBD1. The V gene's germline CDR1 is SNHLY and CDR2 FYNNEI. CDR3 length: 15 amino acids. With 6 bases clipped from V and 0 bases from J, the junction kept 5 bases outside the gene matches. The CDR3 here is CASRGQSSSGNTIYF. For the CDR3, the DNA is TGTGCCAGCAGGGGACAGTCCTCCTCTGGAAACACCATATATTTT.

V and J are TRBV14 and TRBJ1-3; D gene uncertain. Trimming left V 3 bases short and J 0 bases short, with 6 bases between. Germline V gene data show CDR1 as SGHDN and CDR2 as FVKESK. The CDR3 loop spans 14 amino acids. The CDR3 coding sequence is TGTGCCAGCAGCCAGGGGAGCTCTGGAAACACCATATATTTT. Protein product: CASSQGSSGNTIYF.

The chain employs TRBV29-1 and TRBJ2-1; TRBD1 aligns across 8 bases. The CDR3 extends over 16 amino acids. CDR1 SQVTM and CDR2 ANQGSEA come from the germline V gene. V gave up 5 bases and J gave up 5 bases; unmatched junction bases: 14. For the CDR3, the DNA is TGCAGCGTTAAGAAACCAGGCAGGGGGCTAAACAATGAGCAGTTCTTC. As protein: CSVKKPGRGLNNEQFF.

This chain uses TRBV30 with TRBJ2-7; D may be TRBD1 (6 bases). Germline V CDR1 and CDR2: GTSNPN, SVGIG (reference sequence). The V end was cut by 1 base, the J end by 8 bases, with 12 bases between. The CDR3 has 12 residues. CDR3 DNA sequence: TGTGCCTGGAGTGGAGACCAGGGGAAGCAGTACTTC. It yields the protein CAWSGDQGKQYF.

V gene TRBV5-1 combines with J gene TRBJ1-1, with TRBD1 matching over 10 bases. This CDR3 contains 16 residues. Germline trimming cut 4 bases from V and 0 bases from J; bases unmatched to any gene: 6. The V gene's germline CDR1 is SGHRS and CDR2 YFSETQ. The chain's CDR3 is CASSARTGGLNTEAFF. As DNA, the CDR3 is TGCGCCAGCAGCGCAAGGACAGGGGGGTTGAACACTGAAGCTTTCTTT. The full variable domain, in which reference TRBV5-1 and TRBJ1-1 provide the parts outside the CDR3, is KAGVTQTPRYLIKTRGQQVTLSCSPISGHRSVSWYQQTPGQGLQFLFEYFSETQRNKGNFPGRFSGRQFSNSRSEMNVSTLELGDSALYLCASSARTGGLNTEAFFGQGTRLTVV.

With regard to this clone: Other nucleotide sequences from this sample produce the same CDR3. The CDR3 coding sequence is TGTGCCACCAGCAGAGATAGGGGCTACGAGCAGTACTTC. This translates into CATSRDRGYEQYF. This rearrangement joins TRBV15 to TRBJ2-7; the D gene is possibly TRBD1 (5 bases). The CDR3 covers 13 residues. Germline V gene lookup returns CDR1 LNHNV and CDR2 YYDKDF (reference sequence). V lost 0 bases, J lost 3 bases, and 6 bases lay in between.

The V call is TRBV11-2, the J call TRBJ1-4; possible D gene TRBD1, 6 bases. This CDR3 contains 13 residues. Trimming shortened V by 6 bases and J by 8 bases, and 13 bases separated the two germline ends. Germline-derived CDR1 and CDR2 are SGHAT and FQNNGV. CDR3 residues: CASRYSGEEKLFF. CDR3 nucleotides: TGTGCCAGCAGGTACTCAGGGGAGGAAAAACTGTTTTTT.